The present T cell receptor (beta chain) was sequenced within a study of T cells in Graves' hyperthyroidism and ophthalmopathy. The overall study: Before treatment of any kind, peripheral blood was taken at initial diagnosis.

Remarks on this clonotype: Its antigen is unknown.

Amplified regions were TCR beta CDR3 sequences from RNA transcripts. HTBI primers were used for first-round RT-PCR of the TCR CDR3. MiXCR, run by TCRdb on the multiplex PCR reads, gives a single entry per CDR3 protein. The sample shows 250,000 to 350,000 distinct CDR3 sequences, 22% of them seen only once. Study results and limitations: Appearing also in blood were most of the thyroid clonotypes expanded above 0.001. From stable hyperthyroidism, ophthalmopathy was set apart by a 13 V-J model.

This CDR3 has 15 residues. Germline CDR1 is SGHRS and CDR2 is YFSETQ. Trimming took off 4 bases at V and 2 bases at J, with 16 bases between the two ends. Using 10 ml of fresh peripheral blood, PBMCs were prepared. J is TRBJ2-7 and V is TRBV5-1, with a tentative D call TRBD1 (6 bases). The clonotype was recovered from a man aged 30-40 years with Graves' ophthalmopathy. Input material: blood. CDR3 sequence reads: CASSPYTTGAYEQYF. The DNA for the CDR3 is TGCGCCAGCAGCCCTTACACGACAGGCGCCTACGAGCAGTACTTC. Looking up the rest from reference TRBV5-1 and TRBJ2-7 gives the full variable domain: KAGVTQTPRYLIKTRGQQVTLSCSPISGHRSVSWYQQTPGQGLQFLFEYFSETQRNKGNFPGRFSGRQFSNSRSEMNVSTLELGDSALYLCASSPYTTGAYEQYFGPGTRLTVT.